These 26 T cell receptor beta chains were sequenced from one sample in a study of cytomegalovirus exposure and HLA in healthy donors. Assay used: immunoSEQ multiplex PCR; TCRdb lists only in-frame clones, some missing. The data contain about 95,000 clones, roughly 85% of them singletons. The sequenced material came from PBMCs. These receptors originate from a man younger than 35 in good health and CMV-seropositive.

This chain uses TRBV28 with TRBJ2-4; possibly TRBD1 for D (5 bases). Trimming removed 3 bases at V and 3 bases at J, with 12 bases between. Germline CDR1 and CDR2: MDHEN and SYDVKM. The CDR3 sequence is 15 residues long. CDR3 protein: CASSFIGAGKNIQYF. Written as DNA, the CDR3 is TGTGCCAGCAGTTTCATTGGGGCCGGCAAAAACATTCAGTACTTC.

The genes are TRBV23-1 and TRBJ1-5; 7 nucleotides agree with TRBD1. TRBV23-1 is recorded as an ORF, its role being uncertain. This CDR3 has 13 residues. V dropped 11 bases and J dropped 3; count of bases not matched to a gene: 7. CDR3 region: CAFRGSDNQPQHF. CDR3 nucleotides: TGCGCCTTCAGGGGGTCTGACAATCAGCCCCAGCATTTT.

This clone came up many times. This chain joins TRBV6-5 and TRBJ2-7; 8 bases are a match to TRBD2. Germline-derived CDR1 and CDR2 are MNHEY and SVGAGI. CDR3 length: 15 residues. The junction had 1 base not matched to a gene; V was cut back by 0 bases and J by 0 bases. CDR3 loop: CASSYSSGSSYEQYF. CDR3 coding DNA: TGTGCCAGCAGTTACTCGAGCGGGAGCTCCTACGAGCAGTACTTC.

The rearrangement links TRBV5-4 to TRBJ2-2, with 9 bases aligning to TRBD2. The CDR3 has 16 residues. Trimming took 4 bases from V and 7 from J; bases not matched to a gene: 11. The V gene's germline CDR1 is SGHNT and CDR2 YYREEE (reference sequence). As DNA, the CDR3 is TGTGCCAGCAGCCTCGACCTAACTAGCGGGTTCGGGGAGCTGTTTTTT. Its protein is CASSLDLTSGFGELFF.

The rearrangement links TRBV4-1 to TRBJ2-1; D is possibly TRBD1 (6 bases). CDR3 length: 18 residues. Germline V gene data show CDR1 as MGHRA and CDR2 as YSYEKL. The germline V and J ends were trimmed by 0 bases and 1 base, with 16 bases remaining between them. The DNA for the CDR3 is TGCGCCAGCAGCCAAGATTTCAGGGGATCGTGGTCCTACAATGAGCAGTTCTTC. Translated: CASSQDFRGSWSYNEQFF.

This chain links TRBV29-1 with TRBJ2-1; TRBD1 aligns across 7 bases. Germline V CDR1 and CDR2: SQVTM, ANQGSEA. The ends lost 6 bases at V and 7 bases at J; junction bases unmatched: 6. The CDR3 length is 12 residues. The DNA for the CDR3 is TGCAGCGTCGGGACAGTCCCTAATGAGCAGTTCTTC. This gives the protein CSVGTVPNEQFF.

The chain carries TRBV6-1 and TRBJ2-2, with 9 bases that match TRBD1. This CDR3 comprises 22 residues. The germline V gene has CDR1 MNHNS and CDR2 SASEGT. The trim removed 2 bases at V and 5 bases at J, leaving 24 bases unmatched. The CDR3 DNA reads as TGTGCCAGCAGTGAACCACTTAAATGGTGGGGAACAGGGGGCTGGTGGACCGGGGAGCTGTTTTTT. Its translation: CASSEPLKWWGTGGWWTGELFF.

The chain employs TRBV6-5 and TRBJ2-7; D gene unclear. The V gene lost 3 bases and the J gene lost 0 bases, with 6 bases spanning the gap. The CDR3 has 13 amino acids. From germline, CDR1 is MNHEY and CDR2 SVGAGI. The CDR3 protein is CASSYLSSYEQYF. Written as DNA, the CDR3 is TGTGCCAGCAGTTATCTAAGCTCCTACGAGCAGTACTTC.

The chain has TRBV27 and TRBJ2-1; D ambiguous. Germline loops: CDR1 MNHEY, CDR2 SMNVEV (reference sequence). V dropped 2 bases and J dropped 8 bases, with 13 bases sitting between them. There are 14 residues in the CDR3. The CDR3 sequence: CASSLDPSPYEQFF. The CDR3, as DNA: TGTGCCAGCAGTTTAGATCCCAGTCCGTATGAGCAGTTCTTC.

The chain joins TRBV7-8 to TRBJ2-7; TRBD2 might be the D (5 bases). The CDR3 loop spans 17 amino acids. CDR1 is SGHVS and CDR2 is FQNEAQ in the germline V gene. V lost 2 bases and J 2 bases, leaving 19 bases between the germline ends. In nucleotides, the CDR3 is TGTGCCAGCAGCTTAAACGAGGAGGCGCGTAAAACCTACGAGCAGTACGTC. Translating it yields CASSLNEEARKTYEQYV.

V and J are TRBV28 and TRBJ1-3; D is possibly TRBD1 (5 bases). The V end lost 1 base, the J end lost 0 bases, and 10 bases lay between the germline ends. The CDR3 has 16 amino acids. Germline V gene data show CDR1 as MDHEN and CDR2 as SYDVKM. The CDR3 region has the DNA TGTGCCAGCAGTTTATCGACAGCCGTCTCTGGAAACACCATATATTTT. This gives the protein CASSLSTAVSGNTIYF.

This chain links TRBV18 with TRBJ2-5, with 7 bases that match TRBD2. This CDR3 spans 13 amino acids. Germline lookup yields CDR1 KGHSH and CDR2 LQKENI. V gave up 3 bases and J gave up 5 bases; unmatched junction bases: 3. The CDR3 spells CASSPGLTETQYF. The CDR3 DNA follows: TGTGCCAGCTCACCGGGACTAACGGAGACCCAGTACTTC.

V and J are TRBV19 and TRBJ1-3, with D perhaps TRBD1 (5 bases). The ends were cut back, 9 bases at V and 1 base at J, with 19 bases in the middle. The CDR3 loop spans 16 amino acids. The germline V gene has CDR1 LNHDA and CDR2 SQIVND (reference sequence). The DNA for the CDR3 is TGTGCCAGCCGTTCGGGGGGGAATCGGTCTGGAAACACCATATATTTT. Translated, it gives CASRSGGNRSGNTIYF.

The rearrangement uses TRBV28 and TRBJ2-3; 7 bases match TRBD1. The germline V gene encodes CDR1 MDHEN and CDR2 SYDVKM. V dropped 4 bases and J dropped 2; count of bases not matched to a gene: 21. This CDR3 region has 20 residues. DNA for the CDR3: TGTGCCAGCAGTTATCCCTCCGTAGTTCAGGGGGTCGAGGCCACAGATACGCAGTATTTT. Amino acid sequence: CASSYPSVVQGVEATDTQYF.

The J gene is TRBJ2-7, the V gene TRBV10-3, with D perhaps matching TRBD1 (5 bases). V lost 8 bases, J lost 3 bases, and 23 bases lay in between. Germline V gene data show CDR1 as ENHRY and CDR2 as SYGVKD. CDR3 size: 16 residues. The CDR3, as DNA: TGTGCCATCGGGTCCCATCGTGAGACAGATGGCTACGAGCAGTACTTC. Encoded protein: CAIGSHRETDGYEQYF.

V usage is TRBV6-5 and J usage is TRBJ2-3, with D perhaps TRBD1 (6 bases). This CDR3 comprises 13 residues. Germline V gives CDR1 MNHEY, CDR2 SVGAGI. Trimming shortened V by 5 bases and J by 2 bases, and 8 bases separated the two germline ends. Written as DNA, the CDR3 is TGTGCCAGCAGTGGGGGCCACACAGATACGCAGTATTTT. Encoded protein: CASSGGHTDTQYF.

The rearrangement links TRBV10-2 to TRBJ2-1; TRBD2 matches 10 bases. The V and J ends lost 7 bases and 7 bases, in that order; junction bases with no gene match: 7. The CDR3 covers 14 residues. CDR1 is WSHSY, CDR2 SAAADI, per germline. The CDR3 region has the DNA TGCGCCAGCAATGGAGCGGGAGGGAATAATGAGCAGTTCTTC. Protein: CASNGAGGNNEQFF.

This clone was counted between two and nine times. This chain uses TRBV5-8 with TRBJ1-2; possibly TRBD1 for D (5 bases). The germline V and J ends were trimmed by 4 bases and 4 bases, with 14 bases remaining between them. The CDR3 contains 14 residues. Germline V gene lookup returns CDR1 SGHTS and CDR2 YDEGEE. CDR3 coding DNA: TGTGCCAGCAGCGGGTGGGGACTTTTCTATGGCTACACCTTC. Amino acids: CASSGWGLFYGYTF.

The chain recombines TRBV29-1 with TRBJ2-1; a weak D match, TRBD1 (7 bases). Germline V lookup: CDR1 SQVTM, CDR2 ANQGSEA. The CDR3 consists of 14 residues. The V and J ends lost 0 bases and 7 bases respectively, with 13 bases between them. The CDR3 sequence is CSVEDRGVGNEQFF. In nucleotides, the CDR3 is TGCAGCGTTGAAGACAGGGGGGTTGGGAATGAGCAGTTCTTC.

V usage is TRBV19 and J usage is TRBJ2-5; D perhaps matches TRBD2 (6 bases). V was clipped by 5 bases and J by 5 bases, with 12 bases between them. The CDR3 covers 13 residues. Germline lookup yields CDR1 LNHDA and CDR2 SQIVND (reference sequence). The CDR3, as DNA: TGTGCCAGTAGTGATGGGACTCTGGAGACCCAGTACTTC. This translates into CASSDGTLETQYF.

This chain links TRBV15 with TRBJ2-4; no firm D call. The CDR3 contains 14 residues. Germline V lookup: CDR1 LNHNV, CDR2 YYDKDF (reference sequence). Deletions cut 3 bases from V and 4 bases from J, with 10 bases between. The CDR3 protein is CATSREDWKNIQYF. Here the CDR3 DNA reads TGTGCCACCAGCAGGGAAGACTGGAAAAACATTCAGTACTTC.

The chain carries TRBV10-2 and TRBJ1-5; TRBD1 might be the D (6 bases). V was cut by 2 bases and J by 11 bases, with 13 bases left in between. The germline gives CDR1 WSHSY, CDR2 SAAADI. The length of the CDR3 is 13 residues. The chain's CDR3 is CASSENGGRAQHF. The CDR3 coding sequence is TGCGCCAGCAGTGAGAATGGGGGCAGGGCCCAGCATTTT.

The J gene is TRBJ1-2, the V gene TRBV11-3; TRBD1 agrees at 7 bases. The ends lost 5 bases at V and 6 bases at J; junction bases unmatched: 3. This CDR3 contains 12 residues. From germline, CDR1 is SGHNT and CDR2 YENEEA. The CDR3 protein is CASSNQGDGYTF. The DNA of the CDR3 is TGTGCCAGCAGCAACCAGGGGGATGGCTACACCTTC. The complete variable domain, with remaining parts taken from reference TRBV11-3 and TRBJ1-2, reads EAGVVQSPRYKIIEKKQPVAFWCNPISGHNTLYWYLQNLGQGPELLIRYENEEAVDDSQLPKDRFSAERLKGVDSTLKIQPAELGDSAVYLCASSNQGDGYTFGSGTRLTVV.

The chain combines TRBV7-9 with TRBJ2-1; 13 bases agree with TRBD2. CDR1 is SEHNR, CDR2 FQNEAQ, per germline (reference sequence). The CDR3 runs 18 residues. V shed 1 base and J 4 bases; nucleotides not matched to a gene: 7. CDR3 in amino acids: CASSLGSGGLAGYNEQFF. The CDR3 DNA is TGTGCCAGCAGCTTAGGAAGTGGGGGACTAGCGGGGTACAATGAGCAGTTCTTC.

This chain links TRBV5-1 with TRBJ1-1; the D gene is possibly TRBD1 (5 bases). CDR1 and CDR2 from the germline V gene are SGHRS and YFSETQ. V lost 3 bases and J 1 base, leaving 10 bases between the germline ends. The CDR3 sequence is 14 residues long. CDR3 bases: TGCGCCAGCAGCTCGGGGGGTGGGAACACTGAAGCTTTCTTT. The encoded protein is CASSSGGGNTEAFF.

J is TRBJ1-2 and V is TRBV15, with 7 nucleotides matching TRBD1. Germline values: CDR1 LNHNV, CDR2 YYDKDF (reference sequence). There are 13 residues in the CDR3. V lost 5 bases and J lost 6; bases outside the gene matches: 6. Here the CDR3 DNA reads TGTGCCACCAGCCATGGGACAGTTAATGGCTACACCTTC. This codes for CATSHGTVNGYTF.